Following are 9 T cell receptor beta chains from one sample sequenced in a study of cytomegalovirus exposure and HLA in healthy donors. The study ran its PCR with 60 Vbeta and 13 Jbeta primers. Clones were sequenced by immunoSEQ multiplex PCR, and TCRdb holds only the in-frame ones, with some missing. The sample has under 200,000 clones; approximately 84% are singletons. Sequencing input: PBMCs. Receptors originate from a boy aged 2 to 10 in good health and CMV-seronegative.

With respect to this clone: The sample carries other DNA sequences with the same CDR3. The chain links TRBV6-5 to TRBJ2-7, with 7 bases fitting TRBD2. The CDR3 contains 14 residues. Germline V gene lookup returns CDR1 MNHEY and CDR2 SVGAGI. V trimming: 8 bases; J trimming: 3 bases; junction bases outside the gene matches: 10. The CDR3 nucleotides read TGTGCCAGCTGTCGAGCGGGACTCGACTACGAGCAGTACTTC. Its translation is CASCRAGLDYEQYF.

This chain uses TRBV18 with TRBJ2-5, with 7 bases lining up with TRBD2. Per germline, CDR1 KGHSH and CDR2 LQKENI. V was pared by 3 bases and J by 3 bases, with 10 bases of the junction left unmatched. CDR3 length equals 16 residues. This chain's CDR3 is CASSPLVASGKETQYF. CDR3 DNA sequence: TGTGCCAGCTCACCCCTCGTTGCTAGCGGAAAAGAGACCCAGTACTTC. Using reference TRBV18 and TRBJ2-5 for the parts outside the CDR3, the full variable domain is NAGVMQNPRHLVRRRGQEARLRCSPMKGHSHVYWYRQLPEEGLKFMVYLQKENIIDESGMPKERFSAEFPKEGPSILRIQQVVRGDSAAYFCASSPLVASGKETQYFGPGTRLLVL.

J is TRBJ1-3 and V is TRBV9, with 7 bases identical to TRBD1. With 5 bases clipped from V and 2 bases from J, the junction kept 10 bases outside the gene matches. CDR3 length: 16 amino acids. Germline lookup yields CDR1 SGDLS and CDR2 YYNGEE. The CDR3 DNA sequence: TGTGCCAGCAGTCCCCGTGGACAGGAGGCTGGAAACACCATATATTTT. It encodes CASSPRGQEAGNTIYF.

The V and J genes are TRBV6-1 and TRBJ1-5, with 7 bases aligning to TRBD1. Germline V gene data show CDR1 as MNHNS and CDR2 as SASEGT. The CDR3 spans 14 residues. V was pared by 2 bases and J by 6 bases, with 4 bases of the junction left unmatched. The CDR3 region has the DNA TGTGCCAGCAGTGAACAGGGGGTTGGTCAGCCCCAGCATTTT. This sequence encodes CASSEQGVGQPQHF.

This rearrangement joins TRBV20-1 to TRBJ2-1, with unresolved D. CDR1 is DFQATT and CDR2 is SNEGSKA in the germline V gene (reference sequence). The V and J ends lost 7 bases and 6 bases respectively, with 10 bases between them. This CDR3 contains 11 residues. CDR3 region: CSGGVINEQFF. CDR3 nucleotides: TGCAGTGGCGGCGTAATCAATGAGCAGTTCTTC.

In DNA, the CDR3 is TGTGCCAGCAGCGTAGTCAGCTCTGGAAACACCATATATTTT. Translating gives CASSVVSSGNTIYF. The genes are TRBV9 and TRBJ1-3; no definite D call. The CDR3 has 14 amino acids. In germline, CDR1 is SGDLS, CDR2 YYNGEE. The V and J ends lost 0 bases and 0 bases respectively, with 4 bases between them.

CDR3 DNA sequence: TGCAGCGTTGCCGACAGGGAATTCCCCTACGAGCAGTACTTC. This encodes CSVADREFPYEQYF. The V gene is TRBV29-1, the J gene TRBJ2-7; 7 positions match TRBD1. J was trimmed by 2 bases and V by 4 bases; bases with no gene match: 8. The CDR3 runs 14 residues. Germline V gives CDR1 SQVTM, CDR2 ANQGSEA.

This rearrangement joins TRBV30 to TRBJ2-7; weak D call: TRBD2 (6 bases). The CDR3 has 14 residues. Germline V gene sequence: CDR1 GTSNPN, CDR2 SVGIG (reference sequence). With 5 bases removed from V and 6 bases from J, the gap between germline ends came to 20 bases. The CDR3 here is CAWDRGATRSEQYF. The DNA of the CDR3 is TGTGCCTGGGACCGCGGGGCAACACGCTCCGAGCAGTACTTC.

Note on this clone: One end of the junction varies from germline; a read error may be responsible. The CDR3 DNA follows: TGTGCCAGCAGCTTAGCGCTAGCCCAGGGGCTCTACGGGCAGTACTTC. The encoded protein is CASSLALAQGLYGQYF. The chain has TRBV11-2 and TRBJ2-7; perhaps TRBD1 as D (6 bases). Germline lookup yields CDR1 SGHAT and CDR2 FQNNGV. This CDR3 has 16 residues.